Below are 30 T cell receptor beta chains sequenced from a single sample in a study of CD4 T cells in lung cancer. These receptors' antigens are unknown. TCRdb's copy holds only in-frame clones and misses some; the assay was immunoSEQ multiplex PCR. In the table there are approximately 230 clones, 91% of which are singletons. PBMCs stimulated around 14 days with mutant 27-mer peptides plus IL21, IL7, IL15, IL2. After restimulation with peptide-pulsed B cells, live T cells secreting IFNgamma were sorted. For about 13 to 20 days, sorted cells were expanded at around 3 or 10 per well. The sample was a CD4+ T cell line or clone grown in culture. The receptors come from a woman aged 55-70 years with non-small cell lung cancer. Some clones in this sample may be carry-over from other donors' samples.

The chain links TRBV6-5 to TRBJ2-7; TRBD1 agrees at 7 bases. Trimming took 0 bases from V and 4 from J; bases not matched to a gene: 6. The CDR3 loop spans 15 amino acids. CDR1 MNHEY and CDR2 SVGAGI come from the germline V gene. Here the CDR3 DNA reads TGTGCCAGCAGTTACTCCTGGGGACAGAGATACGAGCAGTACTTC. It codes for CASSYSWGQRYEQYF.

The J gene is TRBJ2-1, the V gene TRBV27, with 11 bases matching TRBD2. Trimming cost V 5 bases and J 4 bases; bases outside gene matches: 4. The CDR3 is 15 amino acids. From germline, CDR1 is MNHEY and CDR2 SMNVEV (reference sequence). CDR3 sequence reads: CASSKTSGAYNEQFF. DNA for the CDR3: TGTGCCAGCAGTAAGACTAGCGGGGCTTACAATGAGCAGTTCTTC.

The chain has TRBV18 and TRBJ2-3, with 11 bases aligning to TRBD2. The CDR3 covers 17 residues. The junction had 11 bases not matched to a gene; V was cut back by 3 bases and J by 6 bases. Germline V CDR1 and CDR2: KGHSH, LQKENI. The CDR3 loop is CASSPKATSGMWDTQYF. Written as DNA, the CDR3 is TGTGCCAGCTCACCGAAAGCGACTAGCGGGATGTGGGATACGCAGTATTTT.

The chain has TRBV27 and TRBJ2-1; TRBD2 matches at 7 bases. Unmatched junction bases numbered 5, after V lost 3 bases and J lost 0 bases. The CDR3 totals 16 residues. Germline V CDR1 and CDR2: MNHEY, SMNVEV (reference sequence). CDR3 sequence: CASSFSGPSSYNEQFF. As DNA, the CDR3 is TGTGCCAGCAGTTTTAGCGGGCCTAGCTCCTACAATGAGCAGTTCTTC.

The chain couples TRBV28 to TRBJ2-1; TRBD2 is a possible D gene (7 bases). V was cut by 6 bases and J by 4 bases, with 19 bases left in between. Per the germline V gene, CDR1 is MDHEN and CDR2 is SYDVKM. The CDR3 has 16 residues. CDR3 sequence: CASSPVGGLPYNEQFF. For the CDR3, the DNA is TGTGCCAGCAGCCCGGTCGGGGGGCTTCCATACAATGAGCAGTTCTTC.

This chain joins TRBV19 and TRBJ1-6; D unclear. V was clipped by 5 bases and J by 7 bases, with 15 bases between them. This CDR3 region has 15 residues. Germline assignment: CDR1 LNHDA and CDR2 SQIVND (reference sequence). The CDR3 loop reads CASSPRGFGNSPLHF. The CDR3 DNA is TGTGCCAGTAGTCCCCGCGGGTTCGGGAATTCACCCCTCCACTTT.

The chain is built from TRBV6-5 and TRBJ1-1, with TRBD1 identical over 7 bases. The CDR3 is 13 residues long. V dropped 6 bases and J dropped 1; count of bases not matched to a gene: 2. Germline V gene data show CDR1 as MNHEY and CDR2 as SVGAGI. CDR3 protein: CASSRQGNTEAFF. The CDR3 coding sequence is TGTGCCAGCAGCCGACAGGGGAACACTGAAGCTTTCTTT.

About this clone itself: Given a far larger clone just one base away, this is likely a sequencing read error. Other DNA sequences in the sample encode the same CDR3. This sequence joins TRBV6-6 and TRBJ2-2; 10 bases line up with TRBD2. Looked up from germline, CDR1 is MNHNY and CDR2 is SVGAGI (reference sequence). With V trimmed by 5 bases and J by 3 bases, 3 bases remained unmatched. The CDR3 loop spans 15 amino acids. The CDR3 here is CASSGSGGHTGELFF. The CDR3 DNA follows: TGTGCCAGCAGTGGTAGCGGGGGGCACACCGGGGAGCTGTTTTTT.

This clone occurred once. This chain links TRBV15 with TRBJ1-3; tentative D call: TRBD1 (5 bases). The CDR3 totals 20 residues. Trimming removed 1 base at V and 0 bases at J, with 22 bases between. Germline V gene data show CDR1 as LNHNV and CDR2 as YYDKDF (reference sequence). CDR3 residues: CATSRVRGNFGGDSGNTIYF. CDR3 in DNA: TGTGCCACCAGCAGAGTCCGAGGGAATTTTGGAGGGGACTCTGGAAACACCATATATTTT. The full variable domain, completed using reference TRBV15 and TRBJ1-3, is DAMVIQNPRYQVTQFGKPVTLSCSQTLNHNVMYWYQQKSSQAPKLLFHYYDKDFNNEADTPDNFQSRRPNTSFCFLDIRSPGLGDTAMYLCATSRVRGNFGGDSGNTIYFGEGSWLTVV.

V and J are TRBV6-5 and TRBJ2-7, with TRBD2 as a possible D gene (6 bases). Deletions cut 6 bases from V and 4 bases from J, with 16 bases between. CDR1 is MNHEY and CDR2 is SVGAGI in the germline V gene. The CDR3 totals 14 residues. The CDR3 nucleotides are TGTGCCAGCAGCCCCGGGACGGGACTGTACGAGCAGTACTTC. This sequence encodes CASSPGTGLYEQYF.

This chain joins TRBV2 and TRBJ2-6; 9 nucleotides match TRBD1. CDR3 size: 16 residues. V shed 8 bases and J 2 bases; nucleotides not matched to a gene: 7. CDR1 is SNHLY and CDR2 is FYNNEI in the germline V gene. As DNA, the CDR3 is TGTGCCAGCGAACGACAGGGGGGTGCTGGGGCCAACGTCCTGACTTTC. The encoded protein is CASERQGGAGANVLTF.

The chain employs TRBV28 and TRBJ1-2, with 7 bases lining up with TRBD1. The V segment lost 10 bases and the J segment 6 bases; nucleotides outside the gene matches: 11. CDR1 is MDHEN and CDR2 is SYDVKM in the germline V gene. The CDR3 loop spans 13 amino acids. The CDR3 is CAINRNTGDGYTF. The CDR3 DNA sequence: TGTGCCATCAATAGGAACACAGGGGATGGCTACACCTTC.

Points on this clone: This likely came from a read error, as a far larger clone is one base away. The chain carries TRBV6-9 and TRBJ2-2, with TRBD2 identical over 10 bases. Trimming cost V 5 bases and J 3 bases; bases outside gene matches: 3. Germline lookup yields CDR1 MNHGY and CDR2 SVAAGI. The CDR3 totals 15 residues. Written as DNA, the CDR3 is TGTGCCAGCAGTGGTAGCGGGGGGCACACCGGGGAGCTGTTTTTT. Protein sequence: CASSGSGGHTGELFF.

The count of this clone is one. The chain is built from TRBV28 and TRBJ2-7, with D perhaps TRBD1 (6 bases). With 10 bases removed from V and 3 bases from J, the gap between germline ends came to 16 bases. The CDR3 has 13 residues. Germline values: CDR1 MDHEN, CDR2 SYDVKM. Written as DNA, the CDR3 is TGTGCCACCGCTGACAGGAGTTACTACGAGCAGTACTTC. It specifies CATADRSYYEQYF.

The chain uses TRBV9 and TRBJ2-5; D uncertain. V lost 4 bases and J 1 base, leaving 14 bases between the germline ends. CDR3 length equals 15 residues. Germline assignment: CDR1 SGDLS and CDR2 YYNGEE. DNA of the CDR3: TGTGCCAGCAGCCTGTGGACCGCGCCCCAAGAGACCCAGTACTTC. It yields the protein CASSLWTAPQETQYF.

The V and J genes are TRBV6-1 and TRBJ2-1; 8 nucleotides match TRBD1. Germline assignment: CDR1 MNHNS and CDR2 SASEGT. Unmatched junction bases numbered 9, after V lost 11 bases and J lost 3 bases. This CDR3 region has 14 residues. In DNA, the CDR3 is TGTGCCGGGTCGTCGGGACAGGTCTACAATGAGCAGTTCTTC. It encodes CAGSSGQVYNEQFF.

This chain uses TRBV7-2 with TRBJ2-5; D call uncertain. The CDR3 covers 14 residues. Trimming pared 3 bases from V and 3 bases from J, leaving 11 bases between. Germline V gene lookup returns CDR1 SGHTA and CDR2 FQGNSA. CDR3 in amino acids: CASSLTVVKETQYF. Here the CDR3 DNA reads TGTGCCAGCAGCTTGACCGTAGTGAAAGAGACCCAGTACTTC.

In DNA form, the CDR3 reads TGCGCCAGCAGCCACAGACCGACCCAGGGGGCCTACAATGAGCAGTTCTTC. Amino acid sequence: CASSHRPTQGAYNEQFF. The V call is TRBV4-1, the J call TRBJ2-1, with 7 bases matching TRBD1. Per germline, CDR1 MGHRA and CDR2 YSYEKL. The CDR3 sequence is 17 residues long. V dropped 3 bases and J dropped 2; count of bases not matched to a gene: 10.

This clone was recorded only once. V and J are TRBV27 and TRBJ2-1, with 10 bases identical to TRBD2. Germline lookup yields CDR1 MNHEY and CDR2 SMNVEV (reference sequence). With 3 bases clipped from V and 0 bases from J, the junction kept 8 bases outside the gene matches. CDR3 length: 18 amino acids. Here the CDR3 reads CASSFISGGAPSYNEQFF. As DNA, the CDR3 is TGTGCCAGCAGTTTTATCAGCGGGGGGGCCCCCTCCTACAATGAGCAGTTCTTC.

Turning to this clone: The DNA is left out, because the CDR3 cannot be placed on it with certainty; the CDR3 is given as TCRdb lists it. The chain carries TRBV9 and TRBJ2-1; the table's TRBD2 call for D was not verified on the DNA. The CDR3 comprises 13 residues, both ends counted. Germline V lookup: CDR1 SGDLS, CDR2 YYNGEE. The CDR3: CASSVGSGSPKFF.

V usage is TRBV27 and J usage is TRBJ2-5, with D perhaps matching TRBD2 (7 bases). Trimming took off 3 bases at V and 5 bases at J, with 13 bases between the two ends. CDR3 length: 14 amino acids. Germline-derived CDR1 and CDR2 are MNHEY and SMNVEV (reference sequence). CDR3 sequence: CASSLGGAMETQYF. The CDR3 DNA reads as TGTGCCAGCAGTTTGGGGGGGGCCATGGAGACCCAGTACTTC.

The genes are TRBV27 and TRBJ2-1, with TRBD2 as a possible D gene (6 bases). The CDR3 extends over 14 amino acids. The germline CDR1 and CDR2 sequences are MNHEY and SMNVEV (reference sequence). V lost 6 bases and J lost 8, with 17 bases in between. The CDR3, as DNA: TGTGCCAGCAGGACTATGGGGGGAGGCGATGAGCAGTTCTTC. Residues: CASRTMGGGDEQFF.

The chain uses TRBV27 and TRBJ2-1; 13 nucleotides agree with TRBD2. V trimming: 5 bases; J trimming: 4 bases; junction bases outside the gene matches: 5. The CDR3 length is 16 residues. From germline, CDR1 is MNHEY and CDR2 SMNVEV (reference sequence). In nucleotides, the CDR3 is TGTGCCAGCAGTGACGGGACTAGCGGGGCTTACAATGAGCAGTTCTTC. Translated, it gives CASSDGTSGAYNEQFF.

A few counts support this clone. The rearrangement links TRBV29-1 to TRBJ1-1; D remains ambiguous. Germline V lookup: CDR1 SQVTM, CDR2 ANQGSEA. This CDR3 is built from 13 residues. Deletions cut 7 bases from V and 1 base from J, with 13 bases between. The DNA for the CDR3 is TGCAGCGCCGAGGCCACGCCGAACACTGAAGCTTTCTTT. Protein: CSAEATPNTEAFF.

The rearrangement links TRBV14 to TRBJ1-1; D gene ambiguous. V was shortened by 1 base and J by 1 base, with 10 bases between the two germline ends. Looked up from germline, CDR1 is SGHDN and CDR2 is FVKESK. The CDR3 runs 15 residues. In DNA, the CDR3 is TGTGCCAGCAGCCAAGTTGGCGGTCAGAACACTGAAGCTTTCTTT. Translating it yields CASSQVGGQNTEAFF.

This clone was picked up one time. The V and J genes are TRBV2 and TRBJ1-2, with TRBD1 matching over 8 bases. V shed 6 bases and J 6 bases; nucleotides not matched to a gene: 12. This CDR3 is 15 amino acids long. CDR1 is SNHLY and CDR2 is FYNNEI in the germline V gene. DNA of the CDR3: TGTGCCAGCAGCTTTAATTATAACAGGGGGGATGGCTACACCTTC. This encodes CASSFNYNRGDGYTF.

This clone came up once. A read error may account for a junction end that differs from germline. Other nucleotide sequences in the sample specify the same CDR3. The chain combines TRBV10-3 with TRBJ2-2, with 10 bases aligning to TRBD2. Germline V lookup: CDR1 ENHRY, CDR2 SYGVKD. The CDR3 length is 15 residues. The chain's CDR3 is CASSGSGGHTGELFF. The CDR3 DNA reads TGCGCCAGCAGTGGTAGCGGGGGGCACACCGGGGAGCTGTTTTTT.

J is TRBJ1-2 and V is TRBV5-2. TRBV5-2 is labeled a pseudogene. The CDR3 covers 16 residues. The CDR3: CASNRHGERKTYGYTF. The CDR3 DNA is TGTGCCAGCAACCGGCACGGAGAGCGAAAGACCTATGGCTACACCTTC.

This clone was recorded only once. The CDR3 loop is CASSLLTGQPQHF. In DNA, the CDR3 is TGTGCCAGCAGTCTACTCACGGGCCAGCCCCAGCATTTT. This chain connects TRBV14 to TRBJ1-5; D is undetermined. V was trimmed by 6 bases and J by 7 bases, leaving 13 bases between them. There are 13 residues in the CDR3. Per the germline V gene, CDR1 is SGHDN and CDR2 is FVKESK.

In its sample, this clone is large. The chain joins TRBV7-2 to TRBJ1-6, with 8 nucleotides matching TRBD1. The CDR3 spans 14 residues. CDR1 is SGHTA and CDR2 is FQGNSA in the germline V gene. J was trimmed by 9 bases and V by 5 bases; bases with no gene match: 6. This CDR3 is CASSQDRVGSPLHF. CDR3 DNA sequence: TGTGCCAGCAGCCAGGACAGGGTGGGTTCACCCCTCCACTTT.